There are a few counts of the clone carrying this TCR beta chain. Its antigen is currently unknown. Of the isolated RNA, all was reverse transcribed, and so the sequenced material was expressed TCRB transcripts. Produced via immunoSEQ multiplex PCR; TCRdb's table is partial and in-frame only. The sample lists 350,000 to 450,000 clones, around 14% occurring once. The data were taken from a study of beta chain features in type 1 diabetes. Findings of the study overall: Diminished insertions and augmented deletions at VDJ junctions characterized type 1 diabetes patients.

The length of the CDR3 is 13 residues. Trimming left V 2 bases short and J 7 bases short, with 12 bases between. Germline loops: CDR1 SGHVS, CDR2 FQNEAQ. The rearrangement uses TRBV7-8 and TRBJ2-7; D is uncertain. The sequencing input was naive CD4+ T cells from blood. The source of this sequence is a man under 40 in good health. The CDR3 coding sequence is TGTGCCAGCAGCTTACGGTCCGCGGCAGAGCAGTACTTC. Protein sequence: CASSLRSAAEQYF.